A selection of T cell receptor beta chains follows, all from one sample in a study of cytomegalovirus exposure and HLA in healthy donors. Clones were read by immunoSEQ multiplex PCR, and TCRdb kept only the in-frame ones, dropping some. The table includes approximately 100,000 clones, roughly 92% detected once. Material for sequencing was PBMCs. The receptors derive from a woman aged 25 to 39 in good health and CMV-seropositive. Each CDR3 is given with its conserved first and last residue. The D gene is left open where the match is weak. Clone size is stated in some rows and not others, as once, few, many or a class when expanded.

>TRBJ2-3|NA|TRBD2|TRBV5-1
TGCGCCAGCAGCTCCAGGACTAGCGGGAGGTTTAGCACAGATACGCAGTATTTT
CASSSRTSGRFSTDTQYF
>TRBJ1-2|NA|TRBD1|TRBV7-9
TGTGCCAGCAGCTTGAGGACAGGGTCTCCTTATGGCTACACCTTC
CASSLRTGSPYGYTF
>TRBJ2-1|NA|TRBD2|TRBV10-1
TGCGCCAGCAGTGAGTCCCGACTAGCCCATGAGCAGTTCTTC
CASSESRLAHEQFF
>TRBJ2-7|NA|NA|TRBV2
TGTGCCAGCAGTTTGACTGCTCGCGGGGAGCAGTACTTC
CASSLTARGEQYF
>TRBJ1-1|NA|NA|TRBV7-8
TGTGCCAGCAGCTTAGGGCAGAACACTGAAGCTTTCTTT
CASSLGQNTEAFF
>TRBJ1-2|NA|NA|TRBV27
TGTGCCAGCGGAACAGGGAATCGACATGGCTACACCTTC
CASGTGNRHGYTF
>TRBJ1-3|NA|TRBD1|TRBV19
TGTGCCAGTAGGCCCGGGACAGGAACCAACACCATATATTTT
CASRPGTGTNTIYF
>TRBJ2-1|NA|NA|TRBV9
TGTGCCAGCAGCGTAGTACAGACCTCCTACAATGAGCAGTTCTTC
CASSVVQTSYNEQFF
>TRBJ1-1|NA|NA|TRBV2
TGTGCCAGCAGGACACAGGGAACTGAAGCTTTCTTT
CASRTQGTEAFF
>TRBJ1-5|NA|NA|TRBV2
TGTGCCAGCAGTGTCCGGGGTAGCAATCAGCCCCAGCATTTT
CASSVRGSNQPQHF
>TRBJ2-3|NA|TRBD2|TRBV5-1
TGCGCCAGCAGCTTGCTAGCGGGAGCAGATACGCAGTATTTT
CASSLLAGADTQYF
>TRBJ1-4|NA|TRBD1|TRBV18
TGTGCCAGCTCACCACAGCAAGGGGGCGTTGAAAAACTGTTTTTT
CASSPQQGGVEKLFF
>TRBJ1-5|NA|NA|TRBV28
TGTGCCATACACCGGAGGGCCTCAAATCAGCCCCAGCATTTT
CAIHRRASNQPQHF
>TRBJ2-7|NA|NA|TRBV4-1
TGCGCCAGCAGCCAAGGTTCAGCGGGCCAGACGCCCTACGAGCAGTACTTC
CASSQGSAGQTPYEQYF
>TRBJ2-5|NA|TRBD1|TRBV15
TGTGCCACCAGCAGAGATGGTCCCGGGACAGGGGGGGAAGAGACCCAGTACTTC
CATSRDGPGTGGEETQYF
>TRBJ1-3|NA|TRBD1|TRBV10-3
TGTGCCATCACGGACCCGGGACAGCAAAACACCATATATTTT
CAITDPGQQNTIYF
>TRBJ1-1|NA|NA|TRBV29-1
TGCAGCGTGGCCCGGACAGTGAACACTGAAGCTTTCTTT
CSVARTVNTEAFF
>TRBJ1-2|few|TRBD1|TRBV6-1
TGTGCCAGCAGTGACGCCGGGACAGAATACCAACGTCTGGATGGCTACACCTTC
CASSDAGTEYQRLDGYTF
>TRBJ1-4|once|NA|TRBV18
TGTGCCAGCTCATACAGGACTAATGAAAAACTGTTTTTT
CASSYRTNEKLFF
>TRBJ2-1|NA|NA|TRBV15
TGTGCCACCAGCAGAGATCGAGTGGCGGGTGGATACAATGAGCAGTTCTTC
CATSRDRVAGGYNEQFF
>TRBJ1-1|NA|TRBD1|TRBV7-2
TGTGCCAGCAGCACCCGGACAGGGGGAGACACTGAAGCTTTCTTT
CASSTRTGGDTEAFF
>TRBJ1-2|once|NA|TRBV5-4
TGTGCCAGCAGCCCAGAGACAGGTTCCTATGGCTACACCTTC
CASSPETGSYGYTF
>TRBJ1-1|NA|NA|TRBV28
TGTGCCAGCAGTATACAGAGTGAAGCTTTCTTT
CASSIQSEAFF
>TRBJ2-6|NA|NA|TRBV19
TGTGCCAGTAGTAACGGACAGGGAGGGGGCTCTGGGGCCAACGTCCTGACTTTC
CASSNGQGGGSGANVLTF
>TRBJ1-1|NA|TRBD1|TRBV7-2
TGTGCCAGCAGCAGGGACAGGTATACTGAAGCTTTCTTT
CASSRDRYTEAFF
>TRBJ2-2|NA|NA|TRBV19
TGTGCCAGTAGTCCAAGGGGGACCACGAACACCGGGGAGCTGTTTTTT
CASSPRGTTNTGELFF
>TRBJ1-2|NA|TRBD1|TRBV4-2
TGTGCCAGCAGCCTCACCCTTGACAGGGTTGATGGCTACACCTTC
CASSLTLDRVDGYTF
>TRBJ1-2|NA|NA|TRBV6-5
TGTGCCAGCAGTCCCGGGAGCCCGACGAGCTATGGCTACACCTTC
CASSPGSPTSYGYTF
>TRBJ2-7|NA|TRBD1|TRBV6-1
TGTGCCAGCACTCCGGGACAGGGGGCTTACGAGCAGTACTTC
CASTPGQGAYEQYF
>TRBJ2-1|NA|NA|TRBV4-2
TGTGCCAGCAGCCAAGACCCCCAGTCACGCGAGCAGTTCTTC
CASSQDPQSREQFF
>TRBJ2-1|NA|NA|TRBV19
TGTGCCAGTAGTAATCGGAAGGGGTACAATGAGCAGTTCTTC
CASSNRKGYNEQFF
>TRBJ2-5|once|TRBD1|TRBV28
TGTGCCAGCACCGTAGGAGAGGACAGGGCGGAGACCCAGTACTTC
CASTVGEDRAETQYF
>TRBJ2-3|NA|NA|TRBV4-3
TGCGCCAGCAGCCAAGAGTCGAACTTGGATACGCAGTATTTT
CASSQESNLDTQYF
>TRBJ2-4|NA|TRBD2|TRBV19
TGTGCCAGTAGTGCCCCTCCCGAGGGGAGGGAGGTAGCCAAAAACATTCAGTACTTC
CASSAPPEGREVAKNIQYF
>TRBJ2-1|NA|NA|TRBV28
TGTGCCAGCAGCGATCCAGCCGGGGTACGTGAGCAGTTCTTC
CASSDPAGVREQFF
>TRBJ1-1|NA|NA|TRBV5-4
TGTGCCAGCAGGTCCGGGGGCACTGAAGCTTTCTTT
CASRSGGTEAFF
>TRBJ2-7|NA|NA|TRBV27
TGTGCCAGCGGGAGGTACTCCTACGAGCAGTACTTC
CASGRYSYEQYF
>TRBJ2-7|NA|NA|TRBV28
TGTGCCAGCAGTTTAGCGTATAGCTCCTACGAGCAGTACTTC
CASSLAYSSYEQYF
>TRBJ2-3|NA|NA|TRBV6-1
TGTGCCATTTTGGGGGGACTTAGCACAGATACGCAGTATTTT
CAILGGLSTDTQYF
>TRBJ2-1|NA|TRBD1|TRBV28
TGTGCCAGCAGTCCCCTGACAGGGGTTGGCCACAATGAGCAGTTCTTC
CASSPLTGVGHNEQFF
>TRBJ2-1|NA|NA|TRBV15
TGTGCCACCAGCAGAGGAGGCGGCGTGTTCTTC
CATSRGGGVFF